This T cell receptor beta chain was obtained from a study of CD8+ T cells in alopecia areata. Study-level points and caveats: Normal scalp had lower clonality than lesional scalp, with alopecia totalis/universalis lesions showing this most strongly.

As the sequencing template, cDNA was produced by extracting RNA and reverse transcribing it. Repertoires were generated with immunoSEQ multiplex PCR, while TCRdb's copy carries only in-frame clones and drops some. The data contain 200,000 to 250,000 clones, 66% of them singletons. Documented treatment: oral pan-JAK inhibitor, 5-10 mg twice daily. In regard to this clone: The target antigen is unknown.

This CDR3 has 15 residues. CDR1 and CDR2 (germline): SGDLS, YYNGEE. The V end lost 3 bases, the J end lost 6 bases, and 18 bases lay between the germline ends. The receptor comes from a human donor with alopecia areata. The sequencing used CD4+ T cells sorted from blood, collected around week 44, from a patient treated with tofacitinib. The chain recombines TRBV9 with TRBJ1-2; D may be TRBD1 (6 bases). The CDR3 DNA sequence: TGTGCCAGCAGCGAACCACAGGGAGGTGAGGATGGCTACACCTTC. Its protein is CASSEPQGGEDGYTF.